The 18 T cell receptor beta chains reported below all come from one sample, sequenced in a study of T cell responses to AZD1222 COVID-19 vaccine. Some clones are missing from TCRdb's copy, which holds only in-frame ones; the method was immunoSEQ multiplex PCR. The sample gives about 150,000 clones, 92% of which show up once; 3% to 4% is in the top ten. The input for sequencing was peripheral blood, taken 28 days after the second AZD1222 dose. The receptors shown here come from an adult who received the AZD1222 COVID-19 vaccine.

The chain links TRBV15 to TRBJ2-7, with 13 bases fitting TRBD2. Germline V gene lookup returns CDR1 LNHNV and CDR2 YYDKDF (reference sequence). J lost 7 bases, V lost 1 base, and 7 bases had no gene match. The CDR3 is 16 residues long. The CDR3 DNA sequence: TGTGCCACCAGCAGAGTACTAGCGGGAGGGCCGGGTGAGCAGTACTTC. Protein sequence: CATSRVLAGGPGEQYF.

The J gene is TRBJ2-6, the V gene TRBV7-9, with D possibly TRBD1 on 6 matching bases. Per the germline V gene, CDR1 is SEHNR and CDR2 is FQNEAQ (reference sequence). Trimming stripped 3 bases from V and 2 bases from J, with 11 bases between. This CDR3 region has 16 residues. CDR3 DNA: TGTGCCAGCAGCTTGGGTGGGGGCGCTGGGGCCAACGTCCTGACTTTC. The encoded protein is CASSLGGGAGANVLTF.

The CDR3, as DNA: TGTGCCAGTAGTATAGCAGCACAGGGGGTGGGCATTCAGTACTTC. Protein: CASSIAAQGVGIQYF. The chain combines TRBV19 with TRBJ2-4, with 8 bases identical to TRBD1. Germline V gene lookup returns CDR1 LNHDA and CDR2 SQIVND (reference sequence). This CDR3 region has 15 residues. V shed 1 base and J 9 bases; nucleotides not matched to a gene: 8.

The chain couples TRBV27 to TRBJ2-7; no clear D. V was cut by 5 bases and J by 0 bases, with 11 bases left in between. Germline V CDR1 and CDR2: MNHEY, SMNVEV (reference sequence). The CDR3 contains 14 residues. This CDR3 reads CASSPMDGSYEQYF. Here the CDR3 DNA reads TGTGCCAGCAGTCCTATGGACGGCTCCTACGAGCAGTACTTC.

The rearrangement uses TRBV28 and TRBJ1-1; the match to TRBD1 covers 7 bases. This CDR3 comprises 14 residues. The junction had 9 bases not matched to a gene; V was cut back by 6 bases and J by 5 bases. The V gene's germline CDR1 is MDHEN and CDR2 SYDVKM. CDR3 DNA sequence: TGTGCCAGCAGCCGCCCCCCAGGGGGGACTGAAGCTTTCTTT. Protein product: CASSRPPGGTEAFF.

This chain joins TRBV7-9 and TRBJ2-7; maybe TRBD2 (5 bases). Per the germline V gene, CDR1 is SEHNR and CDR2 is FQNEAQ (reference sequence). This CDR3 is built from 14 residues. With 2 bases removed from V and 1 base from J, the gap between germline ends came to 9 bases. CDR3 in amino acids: CASSLLEASYEQYF. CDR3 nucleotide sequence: TGTGCCAGCAGCTTATTGGAGGCTTCCTACGAGCAGTACTTC.

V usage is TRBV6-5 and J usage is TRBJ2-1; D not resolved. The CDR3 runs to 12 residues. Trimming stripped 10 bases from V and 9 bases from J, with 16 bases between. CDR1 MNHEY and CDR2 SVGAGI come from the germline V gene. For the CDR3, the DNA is TGTGCCATCCGGGCCTCGGAAGGTGAGCAGTTCTTC. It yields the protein CAIRASEGEQFF.

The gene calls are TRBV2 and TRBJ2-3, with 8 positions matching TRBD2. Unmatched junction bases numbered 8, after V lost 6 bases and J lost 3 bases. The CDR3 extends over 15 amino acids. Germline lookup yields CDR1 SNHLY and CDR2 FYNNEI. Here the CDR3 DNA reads TGTGCCAGCAGGCGGGGGGCAGGGCGAACAGATACGCAGTATTTT. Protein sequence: CASRRGAGRTDTQYF.

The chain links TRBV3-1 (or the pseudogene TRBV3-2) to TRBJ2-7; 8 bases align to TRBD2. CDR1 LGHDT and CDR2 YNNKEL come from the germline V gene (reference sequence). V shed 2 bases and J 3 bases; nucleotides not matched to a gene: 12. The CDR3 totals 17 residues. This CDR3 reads CASSQQPPGLGHYEQYF. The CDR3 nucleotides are TGTGCCAGCAGCCAACAACCCCCGGGACTAGGACACTACGAGCAGTACTTC.

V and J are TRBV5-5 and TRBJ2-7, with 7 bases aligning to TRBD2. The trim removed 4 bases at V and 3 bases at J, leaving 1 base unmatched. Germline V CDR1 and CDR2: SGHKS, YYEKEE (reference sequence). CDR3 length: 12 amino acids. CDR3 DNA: TGTGCCAGCAGCCGGACTAGCTACGAGCAGTACTTC. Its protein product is CASSRTSYEQYF. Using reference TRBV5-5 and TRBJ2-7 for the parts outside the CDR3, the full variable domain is DAGVTQSPTHLIKTRGQQVTLRCSPISGHKSVSWYQQVLGQGPQFIFQYYEKEERGRGNFPDRFSARQFPNYSSELNVNALLLGDSALYLCASSRTSYEQYFGPGTRLTVT.

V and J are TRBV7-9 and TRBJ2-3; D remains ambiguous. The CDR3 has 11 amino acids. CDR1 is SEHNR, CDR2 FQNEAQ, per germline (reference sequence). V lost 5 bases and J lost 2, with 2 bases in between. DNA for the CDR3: TGTGCCAGCAGCACCACAGATACGCAGTATTTT. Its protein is CASSTTDTQYF.

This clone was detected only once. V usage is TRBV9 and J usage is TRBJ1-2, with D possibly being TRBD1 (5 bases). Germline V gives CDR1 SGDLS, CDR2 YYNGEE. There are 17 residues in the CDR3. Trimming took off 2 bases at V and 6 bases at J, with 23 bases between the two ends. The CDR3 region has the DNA TGTGCCAGCAGCGTTTTCTACGGGGCGGGTGGGCAGGATGGCTACACCTTC. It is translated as CASSVFYGAGGQDGYTF.

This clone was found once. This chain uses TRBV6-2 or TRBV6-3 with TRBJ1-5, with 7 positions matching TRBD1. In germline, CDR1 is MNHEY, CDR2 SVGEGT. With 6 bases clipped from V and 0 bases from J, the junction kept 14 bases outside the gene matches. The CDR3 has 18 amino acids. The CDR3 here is CASSSGTVGAYSNQPQHF. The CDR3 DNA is TGTGCCAGCAGCTCCGGGACAGTGGGAGCTTATAGCAATCAGCCCCAGCATTTT.

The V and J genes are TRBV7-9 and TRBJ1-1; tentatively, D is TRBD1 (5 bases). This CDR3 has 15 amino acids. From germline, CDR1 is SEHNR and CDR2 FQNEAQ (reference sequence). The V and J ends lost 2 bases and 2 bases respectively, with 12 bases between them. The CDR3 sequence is CASSLLEGLNTEAFF. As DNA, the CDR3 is TGTGCCAGCAGCTTATTGGAGGGGTTAAACACTGAAGCTTTCTTT. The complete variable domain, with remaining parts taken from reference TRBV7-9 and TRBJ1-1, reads DTGVSQNPRHKITKRGQNVTFRCDPISEHNRLYWYRQTLGQGPEFLTYFQNEAQLEKSRLLSDRFSAERPKGSFSTLEIQRTEQGDSAMYLCASSLLEGLNTEAFFGQGTRLTVV.

CDR3 coding DNA: TGTGCCAGCAGCGGAGACAGCGACCCTGGAAACACCATATATTTT. Protein product: CASSGDSDPGNTIYF. The chain employs TRBV5-4 and TRBJ1-3; D perhaps matches TRBD1 (5 bases). The CDR3 runs to 15 residues. Germline V lookup: CDR1 SGHNT, CDR2 YYREEE (reference sequence). The V gene lost 4 bases and the J gene lost 2 bases, with 13 bases spanning the gap. Filled out from reference TRBV5-4 and TRBJ1-3, the complete variable domain reads ETGVTQSPTHLIKTRGQQVTLRCSSQSGHNTVSWYQQALGQGPQFIFQYYREEENGRGNFPPRFSGLQFPNYSSELNVNALELDDSALYLCASSGDSDPGNTIYFGEGSWLTVV.

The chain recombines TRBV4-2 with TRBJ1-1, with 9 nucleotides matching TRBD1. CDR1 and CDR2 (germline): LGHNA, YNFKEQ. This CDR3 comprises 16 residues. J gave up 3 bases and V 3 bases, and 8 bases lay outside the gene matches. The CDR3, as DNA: TGTGCCAGCAGCCATGTGGGGACAGGGCTGTACACTGAAGCTTTCTTT. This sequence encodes CASSHVGTGLYTEAFF.

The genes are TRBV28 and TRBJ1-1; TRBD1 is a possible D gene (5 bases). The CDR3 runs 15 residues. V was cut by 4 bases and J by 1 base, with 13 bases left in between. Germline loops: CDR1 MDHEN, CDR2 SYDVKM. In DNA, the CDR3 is TGTGCCAGCAGTTCGGCCGGGACGGCGAACACTGAAGCTTTCTTT. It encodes CASSSAGTANTEAFF.

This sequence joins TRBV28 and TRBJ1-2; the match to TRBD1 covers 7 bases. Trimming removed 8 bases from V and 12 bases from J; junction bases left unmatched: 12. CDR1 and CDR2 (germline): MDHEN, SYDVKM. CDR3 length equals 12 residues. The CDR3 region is CASARPGGGNTF. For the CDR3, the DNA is TGTGCCAGCGCCCGCCCAGGGGGAGGAAACACCTTC.